The 7 T cell receptor beta chains in this list originate from one sample, sequenced in a study of OX40 agonist ivuxolimab in advanced cancers. Libraries were prepared by immunoSEQ multiplex PCR; TCRdb keeps only in-frame clonotypes and omits some of them. The sample lists 70,000 or so clones, about 85% occurring once. Sequenced material: CD4+ or CD8+ T cells sorted from blood, taken in a trial of the OX40 agonist ivuxolimab. All receptors come from an adult with an advanced solid tumor such as melanoma, head and neck, liver or kidney cancer.

The chain has TRBV13 and TRBJ2-3; the D gene is possibly TRBD2 (6 bases). The CDR3 is made up of 13 amino acids. V was pared by 8 bases and J by 5 bases, with 14 bases between. Germline CDR1 reads PRHDT; CDR2 reads FYEKMQ (reference sequence). The CDR3, as DNA: TGTGCCAGCGGGCGGGAAGGGGTAGATACGCAGTATTTT. Translating gives CASGREGVDTQYF. The variable domain in full, with the rest retrieved from reference TRBV13 and TRBJ2-3, is AAGVIQSPRHLIKEKRETATLKCYPIPRHDTVYWYQQGPGQDPQFLISFYEKMQSDKGSIPDRFSAQQFSDYHSELNMSSLELGDSALYFCASGREGVDTQYFGPGTRLTVL.

V and J are TRBV5-1 and TRBJ2-2; 9 nucleotides agree with TRBD1. V lost 10 bases, J lost 1 base, and 2 bases stayed unmatched. Germline values: CDR1 SGHRS, CDR2 YFSETQ. This CDR3 contains 13 residues. This CDR3 is CASGQGNTGELFF. DNA for the CDR3: TGCGCCTCGGGACAGGGGAACACCGGGGAGCTGTTTTTT.

This clone was observed a few times. The rearrangement links TRBV7-2 to TRBJ1-2, with D possibly matching TRBD1 (5 bases). This CDR3 region has 16 residues. CDR1 SGHTA and CDR2 FQGNSA come from the germline V gene. V was clipped by 2 bases and J by 5 bases, with 18 bases between them. CDR3 amino acids: CASSLTPGGREYGYTF. In DNA form, the CDR3 reads TGTGCCAGCAGCTTAACACCGGGAGGCAGGGAATATGGCTACACCTTC.

This clone was recorded once. The chain uses TRBV10-3 and TRBJ1-5, with a possible D match to TRBD1 (6 bases). V dropped 10 bases and J dropped 5 bases, with 12 bases sitting between them. In germline, CDR1 is ENHRY, CDR2 SYGVKD. The CDR3 consists of 12 residues. CDR3 amino acids: CATRDNDQPQHF. The CDR3, as DNA: TGTGCCACCCGGGACAATGATCAGCCCCAGCATTTT.

This chain links TRBV9 with TRBJ1-1; no firm D call. V gave up 1 base and J gave up 1 base, with 11 bases separating them. The CDR3 contains 15 residues. CDR1 is SGDLS and CDR2 is YYNGEE in the germline V gene. The CDR3 is CASSVTVWGNTEAFF. The CDR3 region has the DNA TGTGCCAGCAGCGTAACCGTCTGGGGGAACACTGAAGCTTTCTTT. The full variable domain, in which reference TRBV9 and TRBJ1-1 provide the parts outside the CDR3, is DSGVTQTPKHLITATGQRVTLRCSPRSGDLSVYWYQQSLDQGLQFLIQYYNGEERAKGNILERFSAQQFPDLHSELNLSSLELGDSALYFCASSVTVWGNTEAFFGQGTRLTVV.

V is TRBV30 and J is TRBJ2-1; the match to TRBD2 covers 10 bases. The CDR3 is 15 amino acids. The ends lost 0 bases at V and 5 bases at J; junction bases unmatched: 4. Germline CDR1 is GTSNPN and CDR2 is SVGIG (reference sequence). The chain's CDR3 is CAWSVWLAGDNEQFF. The CDR3 DNA sequence: TGTGCCTGGAGTGTATGGCTAGCGGGAGACAATGAGCAGTTCTTC.

This chain links TRBV6-1 with TRBJ2-3; D ambiguous. Between the trimmed V and J ends, which lost 6 bases and 1 base, there was a span of 11 bases. The CDR3 covers 14 residues. In germline, CDR1 is MNHNS, CDR2 SASEGT. This chain's CDR3 is CASSESWGTDTQYF. CDR3 nucleotides: TGTGCCAGCAGCGAATCTTGGGGCACAGATACGCAGTATTTT.